The 5 T cell receptor beta chains below come from one sample, sequenced in a study of regulatory T cells in long-lasting Graves disease. Construction of the TCR beta libraries employed iRepertoire HTBI primers in conjunction with Arm-PCR of CDR3 regions. TCRdb recomputed calls from the multiplex PCR reads with MiXCR, one row per CDR3 protein. The sample has 520,000 or so distinct CDR3 sequences; 12% are singletons. Time point indicated: newly diagnosed GD, antithyroid drugs for less than 3 months. After RNA was extracted from PBMCs, the TCR library was made from it. This sample also appeared in a second study, on T cells in Graves' hyperthyroidism and ophthalmopathy.

The source was peripheral blood mononuclear cells (PBMCs), collected at new diagnosis, from a patient treated with antithyroid drugs. These receptors all come from a woman aged 25 to 39 with Graves disease.

V and J are TRBV11-2 and TRBJ2-5, with TRBD1 matching over 8 bases. CDR1 SGHAT and CDR2 FQNNGV come from the germline V gene. The CDR3 loop spans 14 amino acids. J was trimmed by 5 bases and V by 8 bases; bases with no gene match: 10. CDR3 bases: TGTGCCAGCCAAGGACAGGGAAGACGGGAGACCCAGTACTTC. Its protein is CASQGQGRRETQYF. The complete variable domain, with remaining parts taken from reference TRBV11-2 and TRBJ2-5, reads EAGVAQSPRYKIIEKRQSVAFWCNPISGHATLYWYQQILGQGPKLLIQFQNNGVVDDSQLPKDRFSAERLKGVDSTLKIQPAKLEDSAVYLCASQGQGRRETQYFGPGTRLLVL.

There are many counts of this clonotype. The chain uses TRBV11-1 and TRBJ2-7; D assignment may be TRBD1 or TRBD2 (6 bases each). Germline V gene data show CDR1 as SGHAT and CDR2 as FQDESV (reference sequence). The CDR3 is made up of 13 amino acids. The germline V and J ends were trimmed by 0 bases and 10 bases, with 13 bases remaining between them. CDR3 coding DNA: TGTGCCAGCAGCTTAGCCCGGGGGCAAGAACAGTACTTC. Its protein is CASSLARGQEQYF.

The chain has TRBV20-1 and TRBJ2-7; no reliable D call. Germline CDR1 and CDR2: DFQATT and SNEGSKA (reference sequence). CDR3 size: 13 residues. Trimming left V 0 bases short and J 2 bases short, with 8 bases between. CDR3 protein: CSARDLGTYEQYF. The CDR3, as DNA: TGCAGTGCTAGAGATTTAGGGACCTACGAGCAGTACTTC.

This clonotype appeared a few times. The chain joins TRBV7-2 to TRBJ2-7; 10 bases are a match to TRBD2. Per germline, CDR1 SGHTA and CDR2 FQGNSA. V shed 6 bases, J shed 4 bases, and the junction held 6 bases outside the gene matches. The CDR3 is 14 amino acids. The CDR3 loop is CASSPSGSKYEQYF. The CDR3, as DNA: TGTGCCAGCAGTCCTAGCGGGAGTAAGTACGAGCAGTACTTC.

There are many counts of this clonotype. This chain connects TRBV6-1 to TRBJ2-2, with 10 positions matching TRBD1. The germline V gene encodes CDR1 MNHNS and CDR2 SASEGT. The J segment lost 4 bases and the V segment lost 5 bases, leaving 10 bases of the junction unmatched. The CDR3 contains 17 residues. The CDR3 nucleotides read TGTGCCAGCAGTACGGACAGGGGGGTTCGTAGCACCGGGGAGCTGTTTTTT. It yields the protein CASSTDRGVRSTGELFF.